One TCR beta chain is described in this entry. Its antigen specificity is not known. Base-call qualities are not available, and no considerably larger clone is one nucleotide away. Based on the germline V gene, the CDR1 and CDR2 sequences are SGHDT and YYEEEE. At the junction V is shortened by 4 bases and J by 5 bases, with 15 bases in between. The CDR3 sequence holds 14 residues, the cysteine and phenylalanine included. This entry keeps only the CDR3 DNA: 42 bases, framed from base 1. The cohort comprised some 700 healthy bone marrow donors. At the time of sampling, all cohort members were nominally healthy, though unrecorded immune exposures were likely present. The donor tested CMV seronegative, placing the donor among the 350 to 400 seronegative members of the cohort. A peripheral blood sample was provided by each donor, and peripheral blood mononuclear cells were used for TCR beta sequencing. Genomic DNA extraction from the blood cell samples was performed with the Qiagen DNeasy Blood Extraction Kit.

The library was built by means of the immunoSEQ multiplex PCR assay. The multiplex PCR relied on a mix of 60 forward primers for TCR Vbeta segments and 13 reverse primers for TCR Jbeta segments. Amplification of the CDR3 region of rearranged TCR beta genes was performed with a multiplex PCR assay on genomic DNA. On the Illumina HiSeq System, the amplified TCR beta libraries were sequenced as 87-base-pair reads. On the authors' methods: Across the roughly 700 repertoires, a later analysis counted tens of millions of unique TCR beta chains, around 11 million of which were shared by at least two donors. To remove PCR and sequencing errors, raw reads were error-corrected and collapsed into unique sequences using a nearest-neighbor algorithm that merged closely related sequences. Alignment of CDR3 sequences to IMGT reference sequences was used to assign V, D and J gene segments. For a sequence to be retained, at least a six-nucleotide match to both a V gene segment and a J gene segment was required. A rearrangement counted as productive if the CDR3 had no stop codons and remained in frame with V and J, and every other rearrangement counted as non-productive. CDR3 was defined by IMGT convention, running from the second conserved V-encoded cysteine to the conserved J-encoded phenylalanine. Sequences without an unambiguous match to a single V gene segment were excluded from the earlier analysis of 450 to 750 of the donors. In an earlier analysis of about 590 of the donors, a V segment was called functional when productive rearrangements were above 56.7%, and segregating when the standard deviation between donors exceeded 5%. A statistical classification framework was developed to diagnose cytomegalovirus status using the catalog of TCR beta chain sequences. In a later analysis, TCR nucleotide sequences were compared against IMGT/GENE-DB human TR gene sequences so that V and J genes could be assigned. In a later analysis, CDR3 sequences and most-parsimonious VDJ recombination scenarios were assigned using the TCRdist pipeline. In a later analysis, each TCR beta chain was defined by its CDR3 amino acid sequence together with its V-gene family, and reads without a unique V-gene family were excluded. A later analysis removed 550 to 650 highly shared, low-generation-probability nucleotide sequences to deal with suspected cross-contamination and a sequencing artifact. A later analysis calculated a clonal expansion index for each public chain from normalized within-repertoire ranks of inferred template counts. In a later analysis, generation probabilities were computed using a VDJ recombination model fitted to out-of-frame rearrangements, and the results were checked against IGoR. In a later analysis, TCR-TCR, TCR-HLA and TCR-CMV co-occurrence was scored with hypergeometric tests, and a repertoire-size bias correction was applied to TCR pairs. In a later analysis, false discovery rates were estimated by permuting HLA or CMV assignments 20 times. In a later analysis, co-occurring TCRs were grouped with DBSCAN, and TCRdist sequence similarity was added when clustering was performed within HLA-allele-positive subsets. For co-occurrence clustering, repertoires with fewer than 30,000 or more than 120,000 public chains were excluded, along with a handful of repertoires with anomalous nucleotide sharing. In its TCRdb copy, this immuneACCESS table keeps in-frame sequences only and misses some clones. Where compared with another copy, unresolved V genes explain less than half of these, and the others have no known cause. The D gene and trimming were derived from the DNA, and the V and J assignments and clone size from that table. Present in this sample are 120,000 to 150,000 clones, around 75% of which were seen just once. The ten largest make up roughly 2.9% of the sample.

This sample was included in a study of cytomegalovirus exposure and HLA in healthy donors (dated by TCRdb to about 2017). Broadly, across the study: According to an earlier analysis of a few hundred of the donors, 150 million to 200 million T cells yielded some 120 million unique TCR beta sequences and 250 to 350 Gb of sequence data. Among the approximately 400 genotyped donors, around 81% belonged to the genetic ancestry cluster associated with self-reported Caucasian donors. A later analysis re-analyzed previously published TCR beta repertoires from several hundred donors and added high-resolution HLA genotyping to study TCR occurrence patterns. Both class I and class II loci were covered by HLA typing, at four-digit resolution. Across approximately 420 genotyped donors of the cohort, an average of roughly 230,000 unique TCR beta nucleotide sequences per donor were sequenced, and approximately 17% of those sequences were non-productive. Because of strong linkage in the cohort, five DR-DQ haplotypes were treated as single units for association and clustering. Donor age, sex, ethnicity and CMV serostatus were collected together with the repertoire data. The study profiled the T cell repertoires of under 700 subjects by immunosequencing and related them to cytomegalovirus serostatus. Every discovery cohort repertoire had been produced on one sequencing platform. The study was designed to test whether signatures of past pathogen exposure could be identified by cataloging public T cell receptors. An earlier analysis of 587 of the donors applied high-throughput TCR beta sequencing to assess whether each TCR beta V gene segment acted as functional or pseudogenic. Typing coverage differed by locus: A, B, C, DRB1 and DQB1 were typed in roughly 620-640 donors, DQA1 in 500 to 550, DPA1 in 600 to 610, and DPB1 in 400 to 490. To predict cytomegalovirus infection status, the study brought together high-throughput TCR immunosequencing, statistical association of individual TCRs with disease status, and machine learning. Besides the first cohort of approximately 710 subjects, a separate validation cohort made up of roughly 120 different subjects was used. Approximately 300 gigabases of sequencing data and 75 million to 85 million unique TCR sequences made up an early release that covered nearly 650 HLA-typed donors. Rather than drawing on any new phenotypic data, the later analysis identified candidate immune exposures from TCR beta sequences and the way those sequences occurred across donors. In a later genetic analysis, genome-wide SNP genotypes for about three fifths of the roughly 670 donors were used, and that subset was treated as a discovery cohort.

What the research found in general, with its limitations: At a false discovery rate of 0.05, a later analysis linked about 17,000 TCR beta sequences to specific HLA alleles. When HLA alleles, especially DR and DQ, strongly co-occurred, TCR associations were difficult to assign to individual alleles. The sequencing pipeline was judged likely to have produced a cluster of highly shared sequence variants as a technical artifact. The classifier was reported to diagnose cytomegalovirus status with high specificity and sensitivity in both the original and validation cohorts. Because counts were too low, 15 to 20 rarely observed V segments, including chromosome 9 orphons, were excluded from the earlier analysis of several hundred of the donors. Linkage disequilibrium might explain the correlated functional status among segregating V segments, but an unknown experimental factor could not be excluded. Only TCR beta chains were sequenced in this cohort, and the absence of alpha or paired-chain data limited detectable features. According to the authors, the approach could potentially be generalized to other disease states and immunological phenotypes. A later analysis found that HLA-associated TCR beta chains were more clonally expanded and had lower generation probabilities than equally common non-associated chains. A further reported finding was that TCR beta sequences accurately predicted the HLA-A and HLA-B alleles for most subjects in the first cohort. A later analysis found that TCR association rates varied across HLA loci, with DRB1 alleles showing the most associated TCRs and HLA-C alleles the fewest. Most TCR sequences were seen in very few donors, while some public TCRs were found in many individuals. Some IMGT-functional V segments, including TRBV6-2 and TRBV6-3, could not be distinguished by the 87-base-pair reads and were therefore excluded. Three of the identified cytomegalovirus-associated TCR beta chains were confirmed in vitro to be specific for cytomegalovirus antigens. Compared with the approximately 700-donor mean, donors in an Asian-associated ancestry cluster had fewer N-insertions in productive TCRs, according to a later genetic analysis. The study listed over 150 TCR beta chains as associated with cytomegalovirus. A later genetic analysis associated a missense DCLRE1C variant with V-gene and J-gene trimming of TCR beta chains, and an independent cohort replicated the association. Because HLA typing was missing for some donors at each locus, association tests included only the typed subset. Most CMV-associated TCR beta chains appeared to be HLA-restricted in a later analysis, and the HLA associations seemed to be driven largely by CMV exposure. Sequencing depth was assumed to be roughly uniform across donors in the presence/absence analyses, though that assumption may not hold. For the cohort, immune exposure information was limited to CMV serostatus. In an earlier analysis of about 540 of the donors, most TCR beta V segments were observed in productive rearrangements about 90% or about 30% of the time, broadly matching IMGT annotations. Several of the top co-occurrence clusters appeared to be linked to parvovirus B19, influenza, CMV and Epstein-Barr virus, according to a later analysis.

Input material: PBMCs. The chain is made from TRBV5-6 and TRBJ1-1; tentative D gene TRBD1, with 6 bases matching. This receptor was identified in a woman in her thirties in good health and CMV-seronegative. The base sequence is TGTGCCAGCAGCGCCGGGACATGGGATACTGAAGCTTTCTTT. It specifies CASSAGTWDTEAFF.